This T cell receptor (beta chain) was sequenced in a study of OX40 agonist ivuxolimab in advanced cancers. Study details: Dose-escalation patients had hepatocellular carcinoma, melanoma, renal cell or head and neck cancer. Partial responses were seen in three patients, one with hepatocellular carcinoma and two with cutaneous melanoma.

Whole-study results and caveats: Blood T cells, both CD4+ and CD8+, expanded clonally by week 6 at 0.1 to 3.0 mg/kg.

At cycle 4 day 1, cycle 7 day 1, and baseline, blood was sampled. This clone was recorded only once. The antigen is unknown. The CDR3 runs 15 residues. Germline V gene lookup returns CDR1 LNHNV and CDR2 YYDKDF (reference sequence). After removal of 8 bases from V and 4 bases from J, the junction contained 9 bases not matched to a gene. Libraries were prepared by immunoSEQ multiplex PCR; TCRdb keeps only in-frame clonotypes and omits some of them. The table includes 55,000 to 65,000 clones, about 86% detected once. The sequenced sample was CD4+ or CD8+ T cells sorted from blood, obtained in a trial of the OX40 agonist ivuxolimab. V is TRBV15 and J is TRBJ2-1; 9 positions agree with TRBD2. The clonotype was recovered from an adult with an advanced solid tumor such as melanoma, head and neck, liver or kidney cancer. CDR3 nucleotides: TGTGCCACCGTTCAAGCGGGGGGCTTTTACAATGAGCAGTTCTTC. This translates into CATVQAGGFYNEQFF.